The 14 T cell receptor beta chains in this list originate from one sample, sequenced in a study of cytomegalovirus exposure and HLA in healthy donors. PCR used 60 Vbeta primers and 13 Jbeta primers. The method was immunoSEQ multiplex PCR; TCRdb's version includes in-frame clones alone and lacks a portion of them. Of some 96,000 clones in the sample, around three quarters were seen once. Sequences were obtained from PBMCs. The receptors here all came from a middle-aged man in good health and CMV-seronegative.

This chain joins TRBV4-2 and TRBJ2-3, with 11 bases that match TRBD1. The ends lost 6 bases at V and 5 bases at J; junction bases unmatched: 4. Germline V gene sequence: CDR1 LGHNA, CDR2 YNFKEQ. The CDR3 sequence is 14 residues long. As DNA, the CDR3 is TGTGCCAGCAGTGACGGGACAGGGGGAGATACGCAGTATTTT. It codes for CASSDGTGGDTQYF.

The CDR3 spells CAWRRQGGSTDTQYF. Here the CDR3 DNA reads TGTGCCTGGAGACGACAGGGAGGCAGCACAGATACGCAGTATTTT. V gene TRBV30 combines with J gene TRBJ2-3, with TRBD1 as a possible D gene (7 bases). Germline V gene data show CDR1 as GTSNPN and CDR2 as SVGIG (reference sequence). V shed 3 bases and J shed 0 bases, with 13 bases lying between them. This CDR3 has 15 residues.

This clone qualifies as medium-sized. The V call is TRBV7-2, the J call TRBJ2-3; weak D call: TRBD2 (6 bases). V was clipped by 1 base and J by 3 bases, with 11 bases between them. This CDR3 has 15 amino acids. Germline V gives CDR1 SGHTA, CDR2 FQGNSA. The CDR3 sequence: CASSLEGLATDTQYF. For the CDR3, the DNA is TGTGCCAGCAGCTTAGAAGGGCTAGCGACAGATACGCAGTATTTT. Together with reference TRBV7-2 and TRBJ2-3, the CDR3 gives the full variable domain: GAGVSQSPSNKVTEKGKDVELRCDPISGHTALYWYRQSLGQGLEFLIYFQGNSAPDKSGLPSDRFSAERTGGSVSTLTIQRTQQEDSAVYLCASSLEGLATDTQYFGPGTRLTVL.

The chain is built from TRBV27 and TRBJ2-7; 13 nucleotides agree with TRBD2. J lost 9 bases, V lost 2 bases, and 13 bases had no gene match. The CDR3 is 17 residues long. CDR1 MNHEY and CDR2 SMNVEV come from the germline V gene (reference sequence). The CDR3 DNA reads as TGTGCCAGCAGTTTAAGCCTACTAGCGGGAGGGCCCCGCGGGCAGTACTTC. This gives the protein CASSLSLLAGGPRGQYF.

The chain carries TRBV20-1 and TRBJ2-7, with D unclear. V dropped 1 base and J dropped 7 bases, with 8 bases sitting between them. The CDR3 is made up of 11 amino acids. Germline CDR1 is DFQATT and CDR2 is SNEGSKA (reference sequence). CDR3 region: CSARGYPEQYF. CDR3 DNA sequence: TGCAGTGCTAGAGGCTACCCGGAGCAGTACTTC.

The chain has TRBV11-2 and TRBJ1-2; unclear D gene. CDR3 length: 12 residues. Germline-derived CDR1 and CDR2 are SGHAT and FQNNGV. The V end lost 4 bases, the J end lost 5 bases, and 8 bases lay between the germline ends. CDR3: CASSSDGYGYTF. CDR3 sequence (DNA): TGTGCCAGCAGCTCAGACGGGTATGGCTACACCTTC.

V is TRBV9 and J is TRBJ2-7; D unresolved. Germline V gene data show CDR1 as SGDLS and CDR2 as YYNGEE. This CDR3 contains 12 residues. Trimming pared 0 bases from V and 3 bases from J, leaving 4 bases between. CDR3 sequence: CASSVDYYEQYF. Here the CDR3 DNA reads TGTGCCAGCAGCGTAGATTACTACGAGCAGTACTTC.

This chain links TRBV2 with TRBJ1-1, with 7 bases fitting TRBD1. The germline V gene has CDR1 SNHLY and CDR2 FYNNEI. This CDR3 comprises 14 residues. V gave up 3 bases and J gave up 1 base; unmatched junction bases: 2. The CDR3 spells CASSDRQGNTEAFF. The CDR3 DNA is TGTGCCAGCAGTGACAGACAGGGGAACACTGAAGCTTTCTTT.

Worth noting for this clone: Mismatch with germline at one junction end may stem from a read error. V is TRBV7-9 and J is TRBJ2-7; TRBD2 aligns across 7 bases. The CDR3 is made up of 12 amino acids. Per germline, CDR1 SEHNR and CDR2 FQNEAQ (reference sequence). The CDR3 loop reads CSSWGGDYEQYF. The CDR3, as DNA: TGTTCCAGCTGGGGGGGGGATTACGAGCAGTACTTC.

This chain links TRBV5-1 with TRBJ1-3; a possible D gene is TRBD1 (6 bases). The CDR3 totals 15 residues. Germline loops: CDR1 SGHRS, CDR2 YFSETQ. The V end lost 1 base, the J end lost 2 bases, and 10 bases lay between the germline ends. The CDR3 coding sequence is TGCGCCAGCAGCTTGTTAGGGACAACTGGAAACACCATATATTTT. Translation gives CASSLLGTTGNTIYF.

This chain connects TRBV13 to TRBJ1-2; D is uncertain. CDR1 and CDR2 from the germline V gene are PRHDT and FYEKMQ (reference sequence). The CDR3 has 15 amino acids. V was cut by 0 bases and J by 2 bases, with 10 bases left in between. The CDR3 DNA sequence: TGTGCCAGCAGCTTAGGGCAGGCTCCCAACTATGGCTACACCTTC. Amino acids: CASSLGQAPNYGYTF. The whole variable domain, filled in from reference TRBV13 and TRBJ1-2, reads AAGVIQSPRHLIKEKRETATLKCYPIPRHDTVYWYQQGPGQDPQFLISFYEKMQSDKGSIPDRFSAQQFSDYHSELNMSSLELGDSALYFCASSLGQAPNYGYTFGSGTRLTVV.

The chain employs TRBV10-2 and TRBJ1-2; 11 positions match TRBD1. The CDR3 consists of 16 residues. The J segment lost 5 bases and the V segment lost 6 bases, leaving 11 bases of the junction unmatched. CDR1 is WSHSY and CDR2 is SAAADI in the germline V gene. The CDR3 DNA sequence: TGCGCCAGCAGCGACGGAAGGACAGGGGGCTGGTATGGCTACACCTTC. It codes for CASSDGRTGGWYGYTF.

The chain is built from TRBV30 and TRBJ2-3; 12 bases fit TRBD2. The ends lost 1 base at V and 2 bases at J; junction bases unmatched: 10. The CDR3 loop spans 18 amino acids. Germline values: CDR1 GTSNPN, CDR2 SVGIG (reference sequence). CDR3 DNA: TGTGCCTGGAGTGCAAACACCCTAGCGGGGGGGCCCACAGATACGCAGTATTTT. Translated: CAWSANTLAGGPTDTQYF.

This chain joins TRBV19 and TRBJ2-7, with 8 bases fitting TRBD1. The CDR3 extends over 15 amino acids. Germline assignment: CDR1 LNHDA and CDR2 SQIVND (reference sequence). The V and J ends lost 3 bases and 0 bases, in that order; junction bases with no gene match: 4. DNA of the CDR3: TGTGCCAGTAGTATCGGACAGGGATTCTCCTACGAGCAGTACTTC. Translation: CASSIGQGFSYEQYF.